These 2 T cell receptor beta chains came from one sample sequenced in a study of shared clonotypes between healthy human individuals. The assay was immunoSEQ multiplex PCR, and TCRdb's table has in-frame clones only and misses some. The sample has about 2.4 million clones, more than 90% seen once. What was sequenced was naive CD4+ T cells sorted from blood. The subset was: CD45RA+ positively selected. Every receptor here comes from a man aged 18-30 years in good health.

The chain is built from TRBV4-3 and TRBJ2-2, with TRBD1 matching over 7 bases. The CDR3 sequence is 14 residues long. Germline V gene data show CDR1 as LGHNA and CDR2 as YSLEER. Trimming cost V 3 bases and J 5 bases; bases outside gene matches: 3. CDR3 protein: CASSQGQQTGELFF. CDR3 bases: TGCGCCAGCAGCCAGGGACAGCAAACCGGGGAGCTGTTTTTT.

The chain uses TRBV5-1 and TRBJ2-1; 14 nucleotides agree with TRBD2. The length of the CDR3 is 15 residues. CDR1 is SGHRS, CDR2 YFSETQ, per germline. V lost 5 bases, J lost 8 bases, and 6 bases stayed unmatched. The CDR3 nucleotides are TGCGCCAGCAGGACTGGGACTAGCGGGAGCGATGAGCAGTTCTTC. This sequence encodes CASRTGTSGSDEQFF.